This T cell receptor beta chain was obtained from a study of CD8 T cells in ankylosing spondylitis. Findings and caveats of the study: Clones linked to the disease showed a CD8+ phenotype. They occurred at relatively low frequencies in peripheral blood. The study looked at matched synovial fluid samples from ankylosing spondylitis patients. Disease-linked clones were reported to be significantly enriched there.

The sample holds many counts of this clonotype. Its cognate antigen is unknown. MiXCR, run by TCRdb on the 5' RACE reads, gives a single entry per CDR3 protein. This sample has roughly 240,000 distinct CDR3 sequences, with roughly 32% found just once. Germline V gives CDR1 SQVTM, CDR2 ANQGSEA. CDR3 size: 12 residues. V lost 7 bases and J 1 base, leaving 9 bases between the germline ends. The receptor's source is a male donor with ankylosing spondylitis or in good health (not recorded which). The sample taken for sequencing was blood, either unsorted or a sorted T cell fraction (not recorded which). This chain connects TRBV29-1 to TRBJ2-3; D gene unclear. This CDR3 is CSGGRGTDTQYF. CDR3 coding DNA: TGCAGCGGGGGAAGGGGCACAGATACGCAGTATTTT.